Listed below are T cell receptor beta chains from one sample, sequenced in a study of blood T cell repertoires in COVID-19. Only in-frame clones appear in the TCRdb table, and some are missing; sequencing was by immunoSEQ multiplex PCR. The repertoire holds 140,000 or so clones, with roughly three quarters as singletons. Sequences were obtained from peripheral blood. Receptors were obtained from a woman in her sixties or seventies with acute or convalescent COVID-19. Both conserved end residues are part of each CDR3. A D gene is named only where the DNA matches it firmly. Clone sizes are given selectively: once, few, many, or a class where the clone is expanded.

J: TRBJ2-7; V: TRBV30; D: TRBD1; size: NA; DNA: TGTGCCTGGGATGCCGGGACAGGGGTCCGCGAGCAGTACTTC; CDR3: CAWDAGTGVREQYF
J: TRBJ1-1; V: TRBV6-2/TRBV6-3; D: TRBD1; size: NA; DNA: TGTGCCAGCAGTTACCCGAGGGACAGGATGAACACTGAAGCTTTCTTT; CDR3: CASSYPRDRMNTEAFF
J: TRBJ1-6; V: TRBV12-3/TRBV12-4; D: NA; size: NA; DNA: TGTGCCAGCAGTCCAGGGAAGTGGTCACCCCTCCACTTT; CDR3: CASSPGKWSPLHF
J: TRBJ1-1; V: TRBV5-4; D: NA; size: NA; DNA: TGTGCCAGCAGCTTGATTGGGGGCCGCACTGAAGCTTTCTTT; CDR3: CASSLIGGRTEAFF
J: TRBJ2-1; V: TRBV6-5; D: NA; size: NA; DNA: TGTGCCAGCAGTTACTCGTCCTATCTTAATGAGCAGTTCTTC; CDR3: CASSYSSYLNEQFF
J: TRBJ2-7; V: TRBV19; D: NA; size: NA; DNA: TGTGCCAGTAGGTCTACGGGAGCCTCCTACGAGCAGTACTTC; CDR3: CASRSTGASYEQYF
J: TRBJ1-5; V: TRBV10-2; D: NA; size: NA; DNA: TGCGCCAGCAGTGAAACAGTTAGCAATCAGCCCCAGCATTTT; CDR3: CASSETVSNQPQHF
J: TRBJ1-5; V: TRBV6-5; D: NA; size: once; DNA: TGTGCCAGCAGTCAGACCCAGGGACTCTATCAGCCCCAGCATTTT; CDR3: CASSQTQGLYQPQHF
J: TRBJ2-2; V: TRBV7-8; D: TRBD2; size: NA; DNA: TGTGCCAGCAGCTTAATCCGTGTAGCGGGAGCTAACACCGGGGAGCTGTTTTTT; CDR3: CASSLIRVAGANTGELFF
J: TRBJ2-7; V: TRBV28; D: NA; size: NA; DNA: TGTGCCAGCAGCCGGAGCTACGAGCAGTACTTC; CDR3: CASSRSYEQYF
J: TRBJ2-1; V: TRBV5-1; D: TRBD2; size: NA; DNA: TGCGCCAGCAGCCCCTTAGCGGGAGGCTCCTACAATGAGCAGTTCTTC; CDR3: CASSPLAGGSYNEQFF
J: TRBJ2-1; V: TRBV28; D: TRBD2; size: NA; DNA: TGTGCCAGCAGGCCGGCTAGCGGGGCGGGGGGTTACAATGAGCAGTTCTTC; CDR3: CASRPASGAGGYNEQFF
J: TRBJ2-5; V: TRBV7-9; D: NA; size: NA; DNA: TGTGCCAGCCAGGTCGGAGAGACCCAGTACTTC; CDR3: CASQVGETQYF
J: TRBJ2-1; V: TRBV18; D: NA; size: NA; DNA: TGTGCCAGCTCATCCCAGCGGACCAATGAGCAGTTCTTC; CDR3: CASSSQRTNEQFF
J: TRBJ1-2; V: TRBV6-6; D: TRBD1; size: NA; DNA: TGTGCCAGCAGTCCGGACAGGGACTATGGCTACACCTTC; CDR3: CASSPDRDYGYTF
J: TRBJ2-1; V: TRBV3-1/TRBV3-2; D: NA; size: NA; DNA: TGTGCCAGCAGCCCCGGGACACTGGGTGAGCAGTTCTTC; CDR3: CASSPGTLGEQFF
J: TRBJ1-2; V: TRBV28; D: NA; size: NA; DNA: TGTGCCAGCAGTTCCTCAACAGGCTTCTATGGCTACACCTTC; CDR3: CASSSSTGFYGYTF
J: TRBJ1-5; V: TRBV6-5; D: NA; size: NA; DNA: TGTGCCAGCAGTTATGGAGGGGCGGGCAATCAGCCCCAGCATTTT; CDR3: CASSYGGAGNQPQHF
J: TRBJ2-5; V: TRBV5-1; D: TRBD2; size: NA; DNA: TGCGCCAGCAGCTTGGCCCTAGCGGGGGAGACCCAGTACTTC; CDR3: CASSLALAGETQYF
J: TRBJ2-1; V: TRBV5-1; D: NA; size: few; DNA: TGCGCCAGCAGCTTGGAGATAGCGGTCAGCATTCTGGGTAACAATGAGCAGTTCTTC; CDR3: CASSLEIAVSILGNNEQFF
J: TRBJ1-2; V: TRBV19; D: NA; size: few; DNA: TGTGCCAGTAAAGACGCGGGTCCTCGACAGGTGGGCGGCTACACCTTC; CDR3: CASKDAGPRQVGGYTF
J: TRBJ2-5; V: TRBV3-1/TRBV3-2; D: TRBD2; size: NA; DNA: TGTGCCAGCAGCCGAGGGACTAGCGGGAGATCAGAGACCCAGTACTTC; CDR3: CASSRGTSGRSETQYF
J: TRBJ1-2; V: TRBV5-6; D: NA; size: NA; DNA: TGTGCCAGCAGCTTGGTTCGCGTCGACTATGGCTACACCTTC; CDR3: CASSLVRVDYGYTF
J: TRBJ2-1; V: TRBV28; D: NA; size: NA; DNA: TGTGCCAGCAGTTTCGGCGGGACGGTCAATGAGCAGTTCTTC; CDR3: CASSFGGTVNEQFF
J: TRBJ1-4; V: TRBV7-9; D: TRBD1; size: NA; DNA: TGTGCCAGCAGCTTAGGGGACAGGGCAAGTGAAAAACTGTTTTTT; CDR3: CASSLGDRASEKLFF
J: TRBJ2-7; V: TRBV7-8; D: NA; size: NA; DNA: TGTGCCAGCAGCCTTCTAACCTACGAGCAGTACTTC; CDR3: CASSLLTYEQYF